Each of the 26 T cell receptor beta chains below was sequenced from the same sample in a study of human T cells and chemical hapten exposure. Indicated time point: patch test 1, 2 weeks after DPC sensitization. The treatment is: therapeutic diphenylcyclopropenone sensitization with weekly scalp DPC. TCRdb re-analysed the RACE reads in MiXCR, keeping a single row per CDR3 protein. The sample yields tens of thousands of distinct CDR3 sequences, approximately 10% seen once. The sample here was whole blood, taken in connection with sensitization to the hapten diphenylcyclopropenone (DPC). The receptor set was obtained from a woman in her 50s with alopecia areata. Some clones in this sample may be carry-over from other donors' samples.

This clonotype turned up a few times. The chain carries TRBV7-2 and TRBJ2-1, with a weak D call TRBD2 (5 bases). Germline CDR1 is SGHTA and CDR2 is FQGNSA. The CDR3 consists of 15 residues. The V and J ends lost 5 bases and 11 bases respectively, with 22 bases between them. Here the CDR3 DNA reads TGTGCCAGCAGCAAAGACAACCCTTGGGAGTTGCAGCAGTTCTTC. Its translation: CASSKDNPWELQQFF.

This clonotype was seen a handful of times. V is TRBV9 and J is TRBJ2-7; 8 bases fit TRBD2. CDR1 is SGDLS and CDR2 is YYNGEE in the germline V gene. The CDR3 is made up of 14 amino acids. The trim removed 3 bases at V and 0 bases at J, leaving 2 bases unmatched. This CDR3 is CASSGGTSSYEQYF. CDR3 sequence (DNA): TGTGCCAGCAGCGGGGGGACTAGCTCCTACGAGCAGTACTTC.

This clonotype was detected a few times. This chain connects TRBV11-2 to TRBJ2-5; D is perhaps TRBD1 or TRBD2 (5 bases each). Germline CDR1 SGHAT, CDR2 FQNNGV. The length of the CDR3 is 14 residues. Trimming shortened V by 1 base and J by 4 bases, and 10 bases separated the two germline ends. As DNA, the CDR3 is TGTGCCAGCAGCTTAGTCCCTGGGGGAGAGACCCAGTACTTC. Its protein product is CASSLVPGGETQYF.

This clonotype was seen a few times. This sequence joins TRBV20-1 and TRBJ2-7; 7 nucleotides agree with TRBD1. The germline CDR1 and CDR2 sequences are DFQATT and SNEGSKA (reference sequence). The CDR3 has 13 residues. After removal of 3 bases from V and 2 bases from J, the junction contained 4 bases not matched to a gene. CDR3 DNA sequence: TGCAGTGCTAGGGGGACAGTCCCCTACGAGCAGTACTTC. This gives the protein CSARGTVPYEQYF.

Only a few counts were recorded for this clonotype. The chain is built from TRBV3-1 and TRBJ2-2; TRBD1 aligns across 9 bases. V was pared by 1 base and J by 5 bases, with 5 bases of the junction left unmatched. The V gene's germline CDR1 is LGHDT and CDR2 YNNKEL (reference sequence). This CDR3 spans 16 amino acids. In nucleotides, the CDR3 is TGTGCCAGCAGCCAAGCTCGGGACAGGGTAACCGGGGAGCTGTTTTTT. It codes for CASSQARDRVTGELFF.

The chain carries TRBV7-7 and TRBJ2-6, with TRBD1 matching 10 bases. Germline V gene lookup returns CDR1 SSHAT and CDR2 FNYEAQ (reference sequence). CDR3 size: 16 residues. This CDR3 is CASGGQGVAGANVLTF. CDR3 nucleotide sequence: TGTGCTAGCGGTGGACAGGGGGTTGCTGGGGCCAACGTCCTGACTTTC.

The chain combines TRBV7-9 with TRBJ2-4; no definite D call. The ends were cut back, 1 base at V and 2 bases at J, with 3 bases in the middle. CDR1 and CDR2 (germline): SEHNR, FQNEAQ (reference sequence). The CDR3 runs 13 residues. The CDR3 sequence: CASSLEPKNIQYF. The CDR3 DNA reads TGTGCCAGCAGCTTAGAGCCCAAAAACATTCAGTACTTC. Complete variable domain (other parts from reference TRBV7-9 and TRBJ2-4): DTGVSQNPRHKITKRGQNVTFRCDPISEHNRLYWYRQTLGQGPEFLTYFQNEAQLEKSRLLSDRFSAERPKGSFSTLEIQRTEQGDSAMYLCASSLEPKNIQYFGAGTRLSVL.

The chain links TRBV6-2 or TRBV6-3 to TRBJ2-1; possible D gene TRBD1, 6 bases. CDR1 is MNHEY, CDR2 SVGEGT, per germline. The CDR3 loop spans 14 amino acids. The ends were cut back, 4 bases at V and 7 bases at J, with 14 bases in the middle. CDR3 amino acids: CASSSTLQGNEQFF. The CDR3 DNA is TGTGCCAGCAGTTCTACGTTACAGGGAAATGAGCAGTTCTTC.

This clonotype is classed as medium-sized. The chain is built from TRBV20-1 and TRBJ2-1; no clear D. CDR3 length equals 12 residues. Trimming took 1 base from V and 7 from J, leaving 8 bases between them. Germline-derived CDR1 and CDR2 are DFQATT and SNEGSKA (reference sequence). Here the CDR3 reads CSARGSLNEQFF. In DNA form, the CDR3 reads TGCAGTGCTAGAGGCTCTTTAAATGAGCAGTTCTTC.

This clonotype was detected ten times or more. V and J are TRBV7-8 and TRBJ1-5, with a tentative D call TRBD1 (5 bases). Trimming shortened V by 5 bases and J by 3 bases, and 11 bases separated the two germline ends. The CDR3 extends over 14 amino acids. Germline lookup yields CDR1 SGHVS and CDR2 FQNEAQ. The CDR3 DNA follows: TGTGCCAGCAGCCCCCGGGGCTACAATCAGCCCCAGCATTTT. Its translation is CASSPRGYNQPQHF.

The chain joins TRBV5-4 to TRBJ2-3; 12 positions match TRBD2. From germline, CDR1 is SGHNT and CDR2 YYREEE (reference sequence). V was clipped by 4 bases and J by 4 bases; unmatched bases: 4. The CDR3 consists of 15 residues. CDR3 in DNA: TGTGCCAGCAGCCTGCTAGCGGGAGGGGCAGATACGCAGTATTTT. The encoded protein is CASSLLAGGADTQYF.

In this sample, this clonotype turned up a few times. CDR3 sequence reads: CASSKGRSNQPQHF. DNA of the CDR3: TGTGCCAGCTCTAAAGGGCGGAGCAATCAGCCCCAGCATTTT. The chain combines TRBV27 with TRBJ1-5; unclear D gene. V lost 8 bases, J lost 1 base, and 12 bases lay in between. Per the germline V gene, CDR1 is MNHEY and CDR2 is SMNVEV (reference sequence). The CDR3 extends over 14 amino acids.

On this clonotype: A read error may be the cause here, since a much bigger clone is one base away. The V gene is TRBV3-1, the J gene TRBJ1-1; no definite D call. Germline loops: CDR1 LGHDT, CDR2 YNNKEL (reference sequence). The length of the CDR3 is 13 residues. CDR3 amino acids: CASSQVEGTDAFF. DNA of the CDR3: TGTGCCAGCAGCCAGGTGGAGGGAACTGATGCTTTCTTT.

This clonotype was seen only a few times. The CDR3 nucleotides read TGTGCCAGCAGTTTGTCCCCCGGGAGTTCGACAGATACGCAGTATTTT. Amino acids: CASSLSPGSSTDTQYF. The chain employs TRBV7-2 and TRBJ2-3, with a tentative D call TRBD2 (6 bases). V was shortened by 6 bases and J by 3 bases, with 19 bases between the two germline ends. CDR1 and CDR2 (germline): SGHTA, FQGNSA. The CDR3 spans 16 residues.

This clonotype occurred many times. The chain carries TRBV4-2 and TRBJ1-5; D is possibly TRBD1 (5 bases). The CDR3 extends over 15 amino acids. Germline CDR1 is LGHNA and CDR2 is YNFKEQ. V gave up 4 bases and J gave up 4 bases, with 14 bases separating them. The CDR3 DNA is TGTGCCAGCAGCCTCGACAGAGGGACGAATCAGCCCCAGCATTTT. Residues: CASSLDRGTNQPQHF.

About this clonotype itself: A much bigger clone sits one base away, suggesting this may be a read error. V gene TRBV11-1 combines with J gene TRBJ2-1; no clear D. The ends were cut back, 4 bases at V and 7 bases at J, with 8 bases in the middle. The CDR3 is 12 residues long. Germline loops: CDR1 SGHAT, CDR2 FQDESV (reference sequence). The chain's CDR3 is CASSCSTNEQFF. The CDR3 DNA is TGTGCCAGCAGCTGCTCCACGAATGAGCAGTTCTTC. The variable domain in full, with the rest retrieved from reference TRBV11-1 and TRBJ2-1, is EAEVAQSPRYKITEKSQAVAFWCDPISGHATLYWYRQILGQGPELLVQFQDESVVDDSQLPKDRFSAERLKGVDSTLKIQPAELGDSAMYLCASSCSTNEQFFGPGTRLTVL.

The V call is TRBV25-1, the J call TRBJ2-5; D not resolved. This CDR3 comprises 11 residues. Germline V CDR1 and CDR2: MGHDK, SYGVNS. V was pared by 8 bases and J by 4 bases, with 8 bases between. CDR3 nucleotides: TGTGCCAGCGTCTTGGCAGAGACCCAGTACTTC. It specifies CASVLAETQYF. The full variable domain, in which reference TRBV25-1 and TRBJ2-5 provide the parts outside the CDR3, is EADIYQTPRYLVIGTGKKITLECSQTMGHDKMYWYQQDPGMELHLIHYSYGVNSTEKGDLSSESTVSRIRTEHFPLTLESARPSHTSQYLCASVLAETQYFGPGTRLLVL.

In this sample, this clonotype turned up once. This CDR3 is missing its conserved last phenylalanine or tryptophan, likely due to a read error. The chain joins TRBV6-6 to TRBJ2-7; D ambiguous. Germline assignment: CDR1 MNHNY and CDR2 SVGAGI (reference sequence). The length of the CDR3 is 13 residues. With 4 bases removed from V and 6 bases from J, the gap between germline ends came to 13 bases. CDR3: CASSFPGMGEQYS. The CDR3 nucleotides read TGTGCCAGCAGTTTTCCGGGTATGGGCGAGCAGTACTCC.

A few counts support this clonotype. CDR3 DNA: TGTGCCAGCAGCTTAGAGGGGACAGATTACACCGGGGAGCTGTTTTTT. Its translation: CASSLEGTDYTGELFF. The chain recombines TRBV11-3 with TRBJ2-2; 7 bases match TRBD1. This CDR3 has 16 residues. V shed 0 bases and J 3 bases; nucleotides not matched to a gene: 4. Looked up from germline, CDR1 is SGHNT and CDR2 is YENEEA.

This clonotype was observed a few times. The chain combines TRBV20-1 with TRBJ1-5, with 7 nucleotides matching TRBD1. Trimming removed 2 bases from V and 4 bases from J; junction bases left unmatched: 2. Per the germline V gene, CDR1 is DFQATT and CDR2 is SNEGSKA (reference sequence). The CDR3 is 13 residues long. As DNA, the CDR3 is TGCAGTGCTAGATCGACAGGGAATCAGCCCCAGCATTTT. Amino acids: CSARSTGNQPQHF.

Many counts were recorded for this clonotype. CDR3 DNA: TGCAGCGTTGAACTAGCCACAGATACGCAGTATTTT. Amino acids: CSVELATDTQYF. V and J are TRBV29-1 and TRBJ2-3; D might be TRBD2 (5 bases). CDR3 length: 12 amino acids. V was pared by 2 bases and J by 2 bases, with 5 bases between. Germline CDR1 and CDR2: SQVTM and ANQGSEA.

Concerning this clonotype itself: One end of the junction fails to match germline, which may point to a read error. The gene calls are TRBV20-1 and TRBJ2-4, with D unresolved. From germline, CDR1 is DFQATT and CDR2 SNEGSKA (reference sequence). The CDR3 runs 13 residues. CDR3 nucleotide sequence: TGCAGTGCCACCGCCGTTGTGGGGTATTTCCAGAACTTC. Translation gives CSATAVVGYFQNF.

The rearrangement links TRBV5-4 to TRBJ2-1; 8 nucleotides align to TRBD2. Per the germline V gene, CDR1 is SGHNT and CDR2 is YYREEE (reference sequence). Germline trimming cut 4 bases from V and 7 bases from J; bases unmatched to any gene: 7. CDR3 size: 14 residues. CDR3: CASSRAGVLNEQFF. In DNA form, the CDR3 reads TGTGCCAGCAGCCGAGCGGGAGTACTAAATGAGCAGTTCTTC.

This clonotype has a handful of counts. The V and J genes are TRBV11-2 and TRBJ2-2; TRBD2 might be the D (6 bases). CDR3 size: 16 residues. The V gene lost 5 bases and the J gene lost 0 bases, with 13 bases spanning the gap. The germline V gene encodes CDR1 SGHAT and CDR2 FQNNGV. In nucleotides, the CDR3 is TGTGCCAGCAGCCTAAGGGGACTCTCGAACACCGGGGAGCTGTTTTTT. It translates to CASSLRGLSNTGELFF.

This clonotype came up many times. The chain combines TRBV29-1 with TRBJ2-6; D ambiguous. The CDR3 extends over 17 amino acids. Per the germline V gene, CDR1 is SQVTM and CDR2 is ANQGSEA. V shed 3 bases and J shed 0 bases, with 15 bases lying between them. The CDR3, as DNA: TGCAGCGTTGAGAATATGCTTTTGCCCTCTGGGGCCAACGTCCTGACTTTC. Translated: CSVENMLLPSGANVLTF.

This clonotype showed up just a few times. The V gene is TRBV5-1, the J gene TRBJ1-6; 7 nucleotides align to TRBD1. The germline V gene has CDR1 SGHRS and CDR2 YFSETQ. Trimming took 0 bases from V and 5 from J; bases not matched to a gene: 2. The length of the CDR3 is 15 residues. The CDR3 sequence is CASSLEGQNNSPLHF. In DNA form, the CDR3 reads TGCGCCAGCAGCTTGGAGGGACAGAATAATTCACCCCTCCACTTT.